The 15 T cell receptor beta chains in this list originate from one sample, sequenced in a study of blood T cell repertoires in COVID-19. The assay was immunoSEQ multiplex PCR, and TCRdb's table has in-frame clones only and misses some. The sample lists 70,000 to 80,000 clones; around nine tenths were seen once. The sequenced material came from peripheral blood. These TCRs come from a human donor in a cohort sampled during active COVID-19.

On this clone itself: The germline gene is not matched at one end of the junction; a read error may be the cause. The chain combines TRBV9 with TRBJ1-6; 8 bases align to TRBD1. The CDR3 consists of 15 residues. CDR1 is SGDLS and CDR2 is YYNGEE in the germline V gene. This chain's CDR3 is CVSSYRTGNNSPLHF. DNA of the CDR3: TGTGTCAGCAGCTATAGGACAGGGAATAATTCACCCCTCCACTTT.

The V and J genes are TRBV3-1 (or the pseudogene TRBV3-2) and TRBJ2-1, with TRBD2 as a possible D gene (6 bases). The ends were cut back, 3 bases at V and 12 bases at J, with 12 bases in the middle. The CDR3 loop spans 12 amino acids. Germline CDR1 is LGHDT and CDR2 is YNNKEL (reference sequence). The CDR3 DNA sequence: TGTGCCAGCAGCCAGGTCACCGGGGGGCAGTTCTTC. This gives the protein CASSQVTGGQFF.

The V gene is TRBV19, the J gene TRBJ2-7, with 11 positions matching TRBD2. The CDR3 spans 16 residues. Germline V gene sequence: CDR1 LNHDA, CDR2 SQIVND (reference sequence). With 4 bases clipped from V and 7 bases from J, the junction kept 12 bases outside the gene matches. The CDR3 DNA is TGTGCCAGTAGTAGGGGTAGCGGGGGGGAAGCCGAGGAGCAGTACTTC. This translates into CASSRGSGGEAEEQYF.

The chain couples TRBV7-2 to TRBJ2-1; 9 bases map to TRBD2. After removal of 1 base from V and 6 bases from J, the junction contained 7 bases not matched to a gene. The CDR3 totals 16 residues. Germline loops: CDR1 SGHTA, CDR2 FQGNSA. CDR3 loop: CASSLESSGGRNEQFF. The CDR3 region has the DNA TGTGCCAGCAGCTTAGAAAGTAGCGGGGGCCGCAATGAGCAGTTCTTC. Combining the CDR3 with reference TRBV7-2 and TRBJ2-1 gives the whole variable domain GAGVSQSPSNKVTEKGKDVELRCDPISGHTALYWYRQSLGQGLEFLIYFQGNSAPDKSGLPSDRFSAERTGGSVSTLTIQRTQQEDSAVYLCASSLESSGGRNEQFFGPGTRLTVL.

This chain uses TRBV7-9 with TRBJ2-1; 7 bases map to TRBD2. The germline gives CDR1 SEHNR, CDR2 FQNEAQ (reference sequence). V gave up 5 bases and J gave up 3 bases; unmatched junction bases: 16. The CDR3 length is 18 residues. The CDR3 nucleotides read TGTGCCAGCAGCCCAGACCAATGGGCGGGGGTGAACTACAATGAGCAGTTCTTC. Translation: CASSPDQWAGVNYNEQFF.

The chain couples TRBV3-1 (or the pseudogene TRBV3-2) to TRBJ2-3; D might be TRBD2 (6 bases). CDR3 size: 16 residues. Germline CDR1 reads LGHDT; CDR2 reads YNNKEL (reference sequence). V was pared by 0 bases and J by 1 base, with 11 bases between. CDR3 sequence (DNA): TGTGCCAGCAGCCAAGACTGGGGGACTCGCACAGATACGCAGTATTTT. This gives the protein CASSQDWGTRTDTQYF.

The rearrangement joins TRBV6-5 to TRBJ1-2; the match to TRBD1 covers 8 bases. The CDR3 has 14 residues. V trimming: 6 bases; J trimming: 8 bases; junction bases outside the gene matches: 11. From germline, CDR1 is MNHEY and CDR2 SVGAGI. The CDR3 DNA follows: TGTGCCAGCAGAGACAGGGGTCTCTATGGGGGCTACACCTTC. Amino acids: CASRDRGLYGGYTF.

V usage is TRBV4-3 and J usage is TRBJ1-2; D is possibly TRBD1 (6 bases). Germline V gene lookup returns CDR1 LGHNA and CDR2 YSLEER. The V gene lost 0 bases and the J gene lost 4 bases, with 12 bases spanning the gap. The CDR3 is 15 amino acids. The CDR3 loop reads CASSQDEAGAYGYTF. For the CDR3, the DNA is TGCGCCAGCAGCCAAGATGAAGCAGGGGCCTATGGCTACACCTTC.

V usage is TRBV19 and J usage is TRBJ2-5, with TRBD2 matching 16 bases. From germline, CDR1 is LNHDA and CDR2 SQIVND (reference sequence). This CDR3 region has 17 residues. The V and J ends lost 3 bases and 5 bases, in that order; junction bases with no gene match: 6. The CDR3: CASSIGTSGGAGETQYF. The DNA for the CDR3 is TGTGCCAGTAGTATCGGGACTAGCGGGGGGGCCGGGGAGACCCAGTACTTC.

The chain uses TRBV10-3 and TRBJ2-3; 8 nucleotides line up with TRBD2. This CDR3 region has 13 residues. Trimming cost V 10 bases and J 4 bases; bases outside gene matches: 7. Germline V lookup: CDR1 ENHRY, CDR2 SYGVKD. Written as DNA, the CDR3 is TGTGCCACCACGGGGGGGGCGGCAGATACGCAGTATTTT. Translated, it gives CATTGGAADTQYF.

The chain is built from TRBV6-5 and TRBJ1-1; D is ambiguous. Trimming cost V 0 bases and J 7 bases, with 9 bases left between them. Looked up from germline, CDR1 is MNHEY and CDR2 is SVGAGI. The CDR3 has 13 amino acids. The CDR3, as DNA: TGTGCCAGCAGTTACTCGGGCGAGTTTGAAGCTTTCTTT. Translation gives CASSYSGEFEAFF.

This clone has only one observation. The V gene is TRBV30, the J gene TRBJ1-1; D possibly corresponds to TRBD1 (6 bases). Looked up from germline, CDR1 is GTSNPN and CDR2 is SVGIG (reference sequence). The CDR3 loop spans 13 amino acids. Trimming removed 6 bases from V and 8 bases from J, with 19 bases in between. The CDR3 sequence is CACQTLLDREAFF. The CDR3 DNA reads TGTGCCTGTCAAACCCTCCTGGACAGAGAAGCTTTCTTT. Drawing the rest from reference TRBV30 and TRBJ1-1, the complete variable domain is SQTIHQWPATLVQPVGSPLSLECTVEGTSNPNLYWYRQAAGRGLQLLFYSVGIGQISSEVPQNLSASRPQDRQFILSSKKLLLSDSGFYLCACQTLLDREAFFGQGTRLTVV.

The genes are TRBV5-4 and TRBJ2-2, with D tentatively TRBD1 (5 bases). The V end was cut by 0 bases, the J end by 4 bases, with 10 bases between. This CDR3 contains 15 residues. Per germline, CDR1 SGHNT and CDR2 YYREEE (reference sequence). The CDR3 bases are TGTGCCAGCAGCTTGGGCGCAGGGCTCACCGGGGAGCTGTTTTTT. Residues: CASSLGAGLTGELFF. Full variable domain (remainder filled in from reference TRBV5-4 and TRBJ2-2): ETGVTQSPTHLIKTRGQQVTLRCSSQSGHNTVSWYQQALGQGPQFIFQYYREEENGRGNFPPRFSGLQFPNYSSELNVNALELDDSALYLCASSLGAGLTGELFFGEGSRLTVL.

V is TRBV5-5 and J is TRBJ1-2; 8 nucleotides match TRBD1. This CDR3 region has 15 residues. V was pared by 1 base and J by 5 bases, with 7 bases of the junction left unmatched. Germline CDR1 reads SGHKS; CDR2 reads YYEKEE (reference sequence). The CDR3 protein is CASSLNGQGGYGYTF. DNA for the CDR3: TGTGCCAGCAGCTTGAACGGACAGGGAGGATATGGCTACACCTTC.

For the CDR3, the DNA is TGTGCCAGCAGTTATCAACGCGGGGGGTATGGCGGGGAGCTGTTTTTT. This translates into CASSYQRGGYGGELFF. The genes are TRBV6-5 and TRBJ2-2, with 8 nucleotides matching TRBD2. CDR3 length: 16 amino acids. J lost 7 bases, V lost 3 bases, and 10 bases had no gene match. Germline-derived CDR1 and CDR2 are MNHEY and SVGAGI.